Presented here are 31 T cell receptor beta chains from one specimen sequenced in a study of Graves' ophthalmopathy and Graves' hyperthyroidism. Amplification of the TCR beta CDR3 regions used RNA transcripts (as template). Scientists carried out first-round RT-PCR using HTBI primers and then a second-round multiplex PCR. One entry per CDR3 protein, called by TCRdb with MiXCR from the multiplex PCR reads. The data hold about 210,000 distinct CDR3 sequences, with approximately 28% observed a single time. What was sequenced was peripheral blood. The receptors originated from a man aged 45-65 years with Graves' ophthalmopathy.

The chain links TRBV4-1 to TRBJ2-7; weak D call: TRBD1 (5 bases). Germline V gene lookup returns CDR1 MGHRA and CDR2 YSYEKL. This CDR3 is built from 14 residues. V lost 0 bases and J 6 bases, leaving 12 bases between the germline ends. CDR3 protein: CASSQEIPQGEQYF. The CDR3 region has the DNA TGCGCCAGCAGCCAAGAAATACCCCAGGGCGAGCAGTACTTC.

This clonotype was picked up many times. V is TRBV20-1 and J is TRBJ2-5; D may be TRBD2 (5 bases). This CDR3 contains 14 residues. Between the trimmed V and J ends, which lost 2 bases and 9 bases, there was a span of 19 bases. Per germline, CDR1 DFQATT and CDR2 SNEGSKA (reference sequence). The CDR3 DNA is TGCAGTGCTAGAAAAAGGGTCAATGTGGAGGCCCAGTACTTC. It encodes CSARKRVNVEAQYF.

This clonotype was seen at least ten times. CDR3 bases: TGCGCCAGCACCAACAGGGAAAACACTGAAGCTTTCTTT. Amino acids: CASTNRENTEAFF. The chain joins TRBV5-1 to TRBJ1-1; TRBD1 might be the D (6 bases). V dropped 6 bases and J dropped 2 bases, with 11 bases sitting between them. This CDR3 has 13 residues. Germline CDR1 and CDR2: SGHRS and YFSETQ.

This clonotype was recorded at least ten times. The chain uses TRBV5-1 and TRBJ2-2, with D perhaps TRBD2 (7 bases). The germline gives CDR1 SGHRS, CDR2 YFSETQ. Trimming took off 0 bases at V and 4 bases at J, with 13 bases between the two ends. The CDR3 length is 16 residues. The CDR3 DNA is TGCGCCAGCAGCTTGGCCCGCGGGGGCGGCACCGGGGAGCTGTTTTTT. Encoded protein: CASSLARGGGTGELFF.

Many counts were recorded for this clonotype. The chain recombines TRBV6-1 with TRBJ2-5; TRBD1 matches at 8 bases. Germline V gene data show CDR1 as MNHNS and CDR2 as SASEGT. J lost 4 bases, V lost 8 bases, and 6 bases had no gene match. This CDR3 has 13 amino acids. The DNA for the CDR3 is TGTGCCAGCGGCCTCAGGGGGCGAGAGACCCAGTACTTC. Protein: CASGLRGRETQYF.

This clonotype was detected ten times or more. The rearrangement joins TRBV28 to TRBJ2-5; 11 nucleotides agree with TRBD2. CDR3 length: 16 residues. CDR1 and CDR2 (germline): MDHEN, SYDVKM. V shed 6 bases and J 0 bases; nucleotides not matched to a gene: 6. CDR3 amino acids: CASSKGTSGHQETQYF. In DNA, the CDR3 is TGTGCCAGCAGCAAAGGGACTAGCGGACACCAAGAGACCCAGTACTTC.

At least ten counts were recorded for this clonotype. The chain carries TRBV4-2 and TRBJ2-5; 9 nucleotides agree with TRBD1. After removal of 4 bases from V and 2 bases from J, the junction contained 8 bases not matched to a gene. The CDR3 covers 16 residues. The V gene's germline CDR1 is LGHNA and CDR2 YNFKEQ. The CDR3 DNA follows: TGTGCCAGCAGCCCCGTTCCGGGACAGGGTCAAGAGACCCAGTACTTC. Translating it yields CASSPVPGQGQETQYF.

This clonotype has ten or more counts. V usage is TRBV25-1 and J usage is TRBJ2-5; D call uncertain. The ends were cut back, 4 bases at V and 9 bases at J, with 21 bases in the middle. Germline CDR1 and CDR2: MGHDK and SYGVNS. The CDR3 sequence is 15 residues long. The CDR3 DNA reads TGTGCCAGCAGTGCAGACATCTCCAATGGGTGGGCCCAGTACTTC. This codes for CASSADISNGWAQYF. The full variable domain, its missing parts supplied by reference TRBV25-1 and TRBJ2-5, is EADIYQTPRYLVIGTGKKITLECSQTMGHDKMYWYQQDPGMELHLIHYSYGVNSTEKGDLSSESTVSRIRTEHFPLTLESARPSHTSQYLCASSADISNGWAQYFGPGTRLLVL.

This clonotype was observed many times. The genes are TRBV12-3 or TRBV12-4 and TRBJ2-7; D is possibly TRBD1 or TRBD2 (6 bases each). This CDR3 has 15 amino acids. The V end lost 5 bases, the J end lost 2 bases, and 16 bases lay between the germline ends. The CDR3 region has the DNA TGTGCCAGCAGTGAAGGGGGGCGGGCCGCCTACGAGCAGTACTTC. This translates into CASSEGGRAAYEQYF.

This rearrangement joins TRBV12-3 or TRBV12-4 to TRBJ2-7; 9 nucleotides agree with TRBD2. V lost 3 bases to trimming and J lost 0 bases; unmatched junction nucleotides: 6. This CDR3 is built from 16 residues. The CDR3 DNA sequence: TGTGCCAGCAGTTTGACTAGCGGAGGGAGCTCCTACGAGCAGTACTTC. Protein product: CASSLTSGGSSYEQYF.

This clonotype was picked up many times. The chain recombines TRBV20-1 with TRBJ2-7, with D perhaps assigned TRBD1 or TRBD2 (5 bases each). Trimming removed 5 bases from V and 4 bases from J, with 12 bases in between. This CDR3 contains 12 residues. CDR1 and CDR2 (germline): DFQATT, SNEGSKA (reference sequence). The CDR3 coding sequence is TGCAGTGCTCGGGGCGCAGGGTACGAGCAGTACTTC. Translated: CSARGAGYEQYF.

This clonotype was found many times. This rearrangement joins TRBV18 to TRBJ2-2, with D unclear. The CDR3 covers 16 residues. Germline loops: CDR1 KGHSH, CDR2 LQKENI. V was pared by 3 bases and J by 0 bases, with 11 bases between. CDR3 in DNA: TGTGCCAGCTCACCCACCAGTGGAGCGAACACCGGGGAGCTGTTTTTT. Translation: CASSPTSGANTGELFF.

The chain employs TRBV7-8 and TRBJ2-5, with D perhaps matching TRBD1 or TRBD2 (6 bases each). The CDR3 has 17 amino acids. Trimming pared 0 bases from V and 3 bases from J, leaving 17 bases between. Germline loops: CDR1 SGHVS, CDR2 FQNEAQ. CDR3 sequence: CASSLARGGGREETQYF. CDR3 in DNA: TGTGCCAGCAGCTTAGCGCGAGGAGGGGGACGGGAAGAGACCCAGTACTTC.

This clonotype was detected ten times or more. The J gene is TRBJ2-7, the V gene TRBV6-1, with TRBD2 identical over 12 bases. Trimming cost V 4 bases and J 7 bases; bases outside gene matches: 11. The CDR3 has 16 amino acids. CDR1 MNHNS and CDR2 SASEGT come from the germline V gene. The CDR3 DNA reads as TGTGCCAGCAGTGGGTTGACTAGCGGGAGTTCTAGTGAGCAGTACTTC. Protein sequence: CASSGLTSGSSSEQYF.

Many counts were recorded for this clonotype. The chain employs TRBV6-5 and TRBJ2-7; a possible D gene is TRBD1 (6 bases). This CDR3 is built from 14 residues. Trimming pared 8 bases from V and 3 bases from J, leaving 17 bases between. CDR1 is MNHEY and CDR2 is SVGAGI in the germline V gene. The CDR3 sequence is CASSQQGKGYEQYF. Written as DNA, the CDR3 is TGTGCCAGCTCCCAACAGGGAAAAGGCTACGAGCAGTACTTC.

This clonotype appeared a few times. The junction departs from the called germline gene at one end, perhaps through a read error. This chain connects TRBV6-1 to TRBJ2-7, with 9 bases lining up with TRBD1. CDR3 size: 14 residues. CDR1 is MNHNS, CDR2 SASEGT, per germline. CDR3 protein: CPSSPTGGTYEQYF. The CDR3 DNA reads as TGTCCCAGCAGTCCGACAGGGGGTACCTACGAGCAGTACTTC.

This clonotype was seen only a few times. The chain couples TRBV12-3 or TRBV12-4 to TRBJ1-2; 11 nucleotides align to TRBD1. Germline trimming cut 3 bases from V and 3 bases from J; bases unmatched to any gene: 3. This CDR3 is 15 amino acids long. Here the CDR3 DNA reads TGTGCCAGCAGTTTCCCGGGACAGGGGGACTATGGCTACACCTTC. This gives the protein CASSFPGQGDYGYTF.

This clonotype was counted at least ten times. This chain uses TRBV28 with TRBJ2-7; D unclear. V lost 5 bases and J 3 bases, leaving 11 bases between the germline ends. Looked up from germline, CDR1 is MDHEN and CDR2 is SYDVKM. The CDR3 spans 13 residues. The CDR3 DNA sequence: TGTGCCAGCAGTCTGCAGGTCCACTACGAGCAGTACTTC. Translated: CASSLQVHYEQYF.

The genes are TRBV6-5 and TRBJ2-7, with D perhaps TRBD2 (5 bases). Germline assignment: CDR1 MNHEY and CDR2 SVGAGI. Deletions cut 8 bases from V and 1 base from J, with 15 bases between. The CDR3 loop spans 14 amino acids. The CDR3 DNA reads as TGTGCCAGCTCACTCGAGCGGCTTTCCTACGAGCAGTACTTC. It is translated as CASSLERLSYEQYF.

The rearrangement links TRBV6-2 or TRBV6-3 to TRBJ2-7; TRBD2 matches 10 bases. V lost 2 bases, J lost 3 bases, and 10 bases stayed unmatched. Germline CDR1 reads MNHEY; CDR2 reads SVGEGT. The CDR3 runs to 17 residues. CDR3 DNA sequence: TGTGCCAGCAGTTACGGGGGACTAGCGCGGGAGATCTACGAGCAGTACTTC. Its protein product is CASSYGGLAREIYEQYF.

This clonotype was recorded many times. The chain recombines TRBV4-1 with TRBJ2-7; a weak D match, TRBD2 (8 bases). The germline gives CDR1 MGHRA, CDR2 YSYEKL. CDR3 length: 18 amino acids. V lost 4 bases, J lost 2 bases, and 24 bases lay in between. CDR3 bases: TGCGCCAGCAGCCCGAGGGGCCTCAGGGGGACTAGTCCCTACGAGCAGTACTTC. Residues: CASSPRGLRGTSPYEQYF.

This clonotype was observed many times. One end of the junction is discordant with germline, which a read error may explain. The chain joins TRBV12-3 or TRBV12-4 to TRBJ2-7; 10 bases fit TRBD2. The CDR3 loop spans 12 amino acids. The CDR3 DNA is TGTGCCAGCAGTCTAGCGGGAGCTGAGCAGTACTTC. It codes for CASSLAGAEQYF.

This clonotype was observed at least ten times. The V and J genes are TRBV6-1 and TRBJ2-3, with 8 bases fitting TRBD1. V dropped 7 bases and J dropped 2; count of bases not matched to a gene: 5. Germline V CDR1 and CDR2: MNHNS, SASEGT. This CDR3 region has 14 residues. CDR3 DNA sequence: TGTGCCAGCAAAGTGGGACAGGACACAGATACGCAGTATTTT. Translated, it gives CASKVGQDTDTQYF.

The V gene is TRBV12-3 or TRBV12-4, the J gene TRBJ1-1; D unresolved. This CDR3 is built from 14 residues. The V gene lost 7 bases and the J gene lost 1 base, with 13 bases spanning the gap. CDR3 region: CASIDRSGNTEAFF. Here the CDR3 DNA reads TGTGCCAGCATAGATCGAAGTGGGAACACTGAAGCTTTCTTT.

This clonotype has a count of ten or more. The chain employs TRBV7-9 and TRBJ2-5; no reliable D call. Germline V lookup: CDR1 SEHNR, CDR2 FQNEAQ (reference sequence). Deletions cut 6 bases from V and 0 bases from J, with 11 bases between. This CDR3 contains 14 residues. As DNA, the CDR3 is TGTGCCAGCAGTCTAGGGCAGCACCAAGAGACCCAGTACTTC. It is translated as CASSLGQHQETQYF.

This chain links TRBV6-5 with TRBJ2-5; the D call may be TRBD1 or TRBD2 (5 bases each). The CDR3 length is 13 residues. Germline V CDR1 and CDR2: MNHEY, SVGAGI. V lost 2 bases and J lost 4, with 8 bases in between. CDR3 in DNA: TGTGCCAGCAGTTACGAGAGGGGAGAGACCCAGTACTTC. As protein: CASSYERGETQYF.

This chain connects TRBV6-1 to TRBJ2-4; 7 bases map to TRBD1. Germline V gene sequence: CDR1 MNHNS, CDR2 SASEGT. The junction had 3 bases not matched to a gene; V was cut back by 4 bases and J by 6 bases. The CDR3 contains 13 residues. The CDR3 spells CASSGHRGNIQYF. CDR3 sequence (DNA): TGTGCCAGCAGTGGACACAGGGGAAACATTCAGTACTTC.

V usage is TRBV28 and J usage is TRBJ1-6; unclear D gene. This CDR3 spans 12 amino acids. Trimming pared 11 bases from V and 10 bases from J, leaving 15 bases between. In germline, CDR1 is MDHEN, CDR2 SYDVKM. CDR3 nucleotide sequence: TGTGCCTGTACGGGAATCAGGTCACCCCTCCACTTT. Encoded protein: CACTGIRSPLHF.

This clonotype was counted ten times or more. V is TRBV12-3 or TRBV12-4 and J is TRBJ2-5; 8 nucleotides agree with TRBD2. J gave up 2 bases and V 6 bases, and 8 bases lay outside the gene matches. The CDR3 loop spans 15 amino acids. The CDR3 sequence is CASSPGGAPQETQYF. As DNA, the CDR3 is TGTGCCAGCAGCCCGGGAGGGGCCCCGCAAGAGACCCAGTACTTC.

This rearrangement joins TRBV27 to TRBJ1-2; 7 bases map to TRBD1. V was pared by 0 bases and J by 4 bases, with 11 bases of the junction left unmatched. The CDR3 has 17 amino acids. Germline V gene lookup returns CDR1 MNHEY and CDR2 SMNVEV (reference sequence). Here the CDR3 DNA reads TGTGCCAGCAGTTTATCCCTGGTGAGGGGGCGCAGCTATGGCTACACCTTC. Encoded protein: CASSLSLVRGRSYGYTF.

The rearrangement joins TRBV12-3 or TRBV12-4 to TRBJ1-5; 10 positions match TRBD1. V lost 10 bases to trimming and J lost 6 bases; unmatched junction nucleotides: 9. This CDR3 comprises 14 residues. The CDR3 is CATGGGQGRQPQHF. The CDR3 DNA sequence: TGTGCCACCGGGGGGGGACAGGGGCGTCAGCCCCAGCATTTT.